These T cell receptor beta chains were read from a single sample in a study of OX40 agonist ivuxolimab in advanced cancers. The method was immunoSEQ multiplex PCR; TCRdb's version includes in-frame clones alone and lacks a portion of them. The table includes 45,000 to 60,000 clones, roughly nine tenths detected once. Sample: CD4+ or CD8+ T cells sorted from blood, taken in a trial of the OX40 agonist ivuxolimab. The receptors shown here come from an adult with an advanced solid tumor such as melanoma, head and neck, liver or kidney cancer. Each CDR3 is given with its conserved first and last residue. Each record gives: V gene, D gene, clone size, J gene, CDR3 protein, CDR3 DNA. D genes are given only for firm matches. Clone size is not always given. Where it is, it says once, few, many or a class for expanded clones.

v_gene: TRBV5-4
d_gene: -
abundance: -
j_gene: TRBJ2-2
CDR3aa: CASSLGRLNTGELFF
CDR3nt: TGTGCCAGCAGCTTAGGCAGGTTGAACACCGGGGAGCTGTTTTTT

v_gene: TRBV28
d_gene: -
abundance: -
j_gene: TRBJ2-1
CDR3aa: CASVWQLGYNEQFF
CDR3nt: TGTGCCAGCGTCTGGCAGCTTGGCTACAATGAGCAGTTCTTC

v_gene: TRBV5-1
d_gene: -
abundance: -
j_gene: TRBJ2-3
CDR3aa: CASRRDYTSTDTQYF
CDR3nt: TGCGCCAGTAGGCGGGATTATACTAGCACAGATACGCAGTATTTT

v_gene: TRBV6-5
d_gene: -
abundance: -
j_gene: TRBJ1-1
CDR3aa: CASSYTDTNTEAFF
CDR3nt: TGTGCCAGCAGTTACACGGACACGAACACTGAAGCTTTCTTT

v_gene: TRBV27
d_gene: TRBD2
abundance: -
j_gene: TRBJ2-3
CDR3aa: CASSLTTSGWSTDTQYF
CDR3nt: TGTGCCAGCAGTTTAACGACTAGCGGCTGGAGCACAGATACGCAGTATTTT

v_gene: TRBV18
d_gene: -
abundance: -
j_gene: TRBJ1-1
CDR3aa: CASSLTPGLEGTEAFF
CDR3nt: TGTGCCAGCTCACTTACACCCGGACTCGAAGGTACTGAAGCTTTCTTT

v_gene: TRBV27
d_gene: -
abundance: -
j_gene: TRBJ1-6
CDR3aa: CASSIQRPYYSPLHF
CDR3nt: TGTGCCAGCAGTATCCAGAGACCCTACTATTCACCCCTCCACTTT

v_gene: TRBV6-1
d_gene: TRBD2
abundance: -
j_gene: TRBJ2-5
CDR3aa: CASSSTSGGETQYF
CDR3nt: TGTGCCAGCAGTTCTACTAGCGGGGGAGAGACCCAGTACTTC

v_gene: TRBV7-9
d_gene: -
abundance: -
j_gene: TRBJ2-1
CDR3aa: CASRLGELGSNEQFF
CDR3nt: TGTGCCAGCAGATTGGGGGAGTTAGGTAGCAATGAGCAGTTCTTC

v_gene: TRBV15
d_gene: -
abundance: -
j_gene: TRBJ2-7
CDR3aa: CATSRDKGYEQYF
CDR3nt: TGTGCCACCAGCAGAGATAAGGGCTACGAGCAGTACTTC

v_gene: TRBV18
d_gene: TRBD1
abundance: -
j_gene: TRBJ2-5
CDR3aa: CASSRTGLIQETQYF
CDR3nt: TGTGCCAGCTCTCGGACAGGGCTTATCCAAGAGACCCAGTACTTC

v_gene: TRBV28
d_gene: -
abundance: -
j_gene: TRBJ2-5
CDR3aa: CASSLFRIPETQYF
CDR3nt: TGTGCCAGCAGTTTATTCAGGATTCCAGAGACCCAGTACTTC

v_gene: TRBV4-2
d_gene: TRBD1
abundance: -
j_gene: TRBJ2-7
CDR3aa: CASSGWTGSSYEQYF
CDR3nt: TGTGCCAGCAGCGGATGGACAGGGAGCTCCTACGAGCAGTACTTC

v_gene: TRBV6-6
d_gene: -
abundance: few
j_gene: TRBJ2-3
CDR3aa: CASSPSYTQYF
CDR3nt: TGTGCCAGCAGTCCGTCCTATACGCAGTATTTT

v_gene: TRBV5-4
d_gene: TRBD1
abundance: -
j_gene: TRBJ1-3
CDR3aa: CASSWDSSGNTIYF
CDR3nt: TGTGCCAGCAGCTGGGACAGCTCTGGAAACACCATATATTTT

v_gene: TRBV15
d_gene: TRBD1
abundance: -
j_gene: TRBJ2-1
CDR3aa: CATSRGRDSRYNEQFF
CDR3nt: TGTGCCACCAGCAGGGGCCGGGACAGTAGGTACAATGAGCAGTTCTTC

v_gene: TRBV28
d_gene: -
abundance: -
j_gene: TRBJ1-2
CDR3aa: CASRSHGDQYGYTF
CDR3nt: TGTGCCAGCAGGTCCCACGGGGACCAGTATGGCTACACCTTC

v_gene: TRBV7-9
d_gene: -
abundance: -
j_gene: TRBJ2-3
CDR3aa: CASSEGGDTQYF
CDR3nt: TGTGCCAGCAGCGAGGGGGGAGATACGCAGTATTTT

v_gene: TRBV5-4
d_gene: TRBD2
abundance: -
j_gene: TRBJ2-3
CDR3aa: CASSLALGRVADTQYF
CDR3nt: TGTGCCAGCAGCTTGGCCCTGGGGAGGGTCGCAGATACGCAGTATTTT

v_gene: TRBV5-1
d_gene: -
abundance: -
j_gene: TRBJ1-1
CDR3aa: CASSLGRGDTEAFF
CDR3nt: TGCGCCAGCAGCTTAGGCAGGGGAGATACTGAAGCTTTCTTT

v_gene: TRBV16
d_gene: -
abundance: -
j_gene: TRBJ1-5
CDR3aa: CASSQGLYSNQPQHF
CDR3nt: TGTGCCAGCAGCCAGGGACTGTATAGCAATCAGCCCCAGCATTTT

v_gene: TRBV4-1
d_gene: -
abundance: once
j_gene: TRBJ1-1
CDR3aa: CASSHTGANTEAFF
CDR3nt: TGCGCCAGCAGCCACACCGGTGCGAACACTGAAGCTTTCTTT

v_gene: TRBV27
d_gene: -
abundance: -
j_gene: TRBJ1-1
CDR3aa: CASRSTLNTEAFF
CDR3nt: TGTGCCAGCAGGTCCACACTGAACACTGAAGCTTTCTTT

v_gene: TRBV7-2
d_gene: -
abundance: -
j_gene: TRBJ2-5
CDR3aa: CASSSGAETQYF
CDR3nt: TGTGCCAGCAGCTCGGGGGCAGAGACCCAGTACTTC

v_gene: TRBV9
d_gene: -
abundance: -
j_gene: TRBJ1-3
CDR3aa: CASSAIQSSGNTIYF
CDR3nt: TGTGCCAGCAGCGCAATACAGAGCTCTGGAAACACCATATATTTT

v_gene: TRBV21-1
d_gene: -
abundance: -
j_gene: TRBJ2-5
CDR3aa: CAASGGVEETQYF
CDR3nt: TGTGCCGCCTCGGGCGGGGTCGAAGAGACCCAGTACTTC

v_gene: TRBV21-1
d_gene: -
abundance: -
j_gene: TRBJ1-1
CDR3aa: CASSKRWEGWMNTEAFF
CDR3nt: TGTGCCAGCAGCAAAAGGTGGGAGGGGTGGATGAACACTGAAGCTTTCTTT

v_gene: TRBV6-5
d_gene: -
abundance: once
j_gene: TRBJ1-5
CDR3aa: CASGRGYSNQPQHF
CDR3nt: TGTGCCAGCGGTAGGGGTTATAGCAATCAGCCCCAGCATTTT

v_gene: TRBV11-3
d_gene: TRBD1
abundance: -
j_gene: TRBJ1-1
CDR3aa: CASSLTGRTEAFF
CDR3nt: TGTGCCAGCAGCTTGACAGGGAGGACTGAAGCTTTCTTT

v_gene: TRBV18
d_gene: -
abundance: -
j_gene: TRBJ2-7
CDR3aa: CASSPPGAYEQYF
CDR3nt: TGTGCCAGCTCACCTCCGGGGGCCTACGAGCAGTACTTC

v_gene: TRBV12-5
d_gene: -
abundance: -
j_gene: TRBJ2-3
CDR3aa: CASALWVLASATDTQYF
CDR3nt: TGTGCTAGTGCCCTATGGGTCCTAGCCTCAGCCACAGATACGCAGTATTTT

v_gene: TRBV7-7
d_gene: TRBD1
abundance: -
j_gene: TRBJ1-1
CDR3aa: CASSLWAGGNTEAFF
CDR3nt: TGTGCTAGCAGCTTATGGGCAGGGGGGAACACTGAAGCTTTCTTT

v_gene: TRBV4-1
d_gene: TRBD2
abundance: -
j_gene: TRBJ2-3
CDR3aa: CASSLRRLAGGPDTQYF
CDR3nt: TGCGCCAGCAGCCTGCGCCGACTAGCGGGGGGGCCAGATACGCAGTATTTT

v_gene: TRBV9
d_gene: -
abundance: -
j_gene: TRBJ2-5
CDR3aa: CASSLNPPGPQETQYF
CDR3nt: TGTGCCAGCAGCTTAAACCCGCCGGGACCCCAAGAGACCCAGTACTTC

v_gene: TRBV7-2
d_gene: -
abundance: -
j_gene: TRBJ2-1
CDR3aa: CASSWDSYNEQFF
CDR3nt: TGTGCCAGCAGCTGGGACTCCTACAATGAGCAGTTCTTC

v_gene: TRBV6-5
d_gene: TRBD1
abundance: -
j_gene: TRBJ1-6
CDR3aa: CASDETGGDSPLHF
CDR3nt: TGTGCCAGCGACGAGACAGGGGGCGATTCACCCCTCCACTTT

v_gene: TRBV19
d_gene: TRBD2
abundance: -
j_gene: TRBJ2-1
CDR3aa: CASTSGTSGYNEQFF
CDR3nt: TGTGCCAGTACCTCCGGGACTAGCGGTTACAATGAGCAGTTCTTC

v_gene: TRBV5-1
d_gene: -
abundance: -
j_gene: TRBJ1-5
CDR3aa: CASSLYMLEQPQHF
CDR3nt: TGCGCCAGCAGCTTGTATATGCTGGAACAGCCCCAGCATTTT

v_gene: TRBV20-1
d_gene: -
abundance: -
j_gene: TRBJ2-7
CDR3aa: CSARGSYEQYF
CDR3nt: TGCAGTGCCAGGGGCAGCTACGAGCAGTACTTC

v_gene: TRBV5-6
d_gene: -
abundance: -
j_gene: TRBJ2-3
CDR3aa: CASSSLIRASTDTQYF
CDR3nt: TGTGCCAGCAGCTCCCTAATCCGGGCTAGCACAGATACGCAGTATTTT

v_gene: TRBV28
d_gene: -
abundance: -
j_gene: TRBJ2-5
CDR3aa: CASRLTETQETQYF
CDR3nt: TGTGCCAGCAGACTCACTGAGACCCAAGAGACCCAGTACTTC

v_gene: TRBV28
d_gene: -
abundance: -
j_gene: TRBJ2-7
CDR3aa: CASSLTSPYEQYF
CDR3nt: TGTGCCAGCAGTTTAACGTCTCCCTACGAGCAGTACTTC

v_gene: TRBV27
d_gene: -
abundance: few
j_gene: TRBJ1-5
CDR3aa: CASSLPAGDSNQPQHF
CDR3nt: TGTGCCAGCAGTTTACCGGCGGGGGATAGCAATCAGCCCCAGCATTTT

v_gene: TRBV5-4
d_gene: TRBD2
abundance: -
j_gene: TRBJ2-3
CDR3aa: CASSRTSGGEDTQYF
CDR3nt: TGTGCCAGCAGCCGAACTAGCGGGGGTGAAGATACGCAGTATTTT

v_gene: TRBV18
d_gene: -
abundance: -
j_gene: TRBJ2-5
CDR3aa: CASSPGVQETQYF
CDR3nt: TGTGCCAGCTCACCAGGGGTCCAAGAGACCCAGTACTTC

v_gene: TRBV6-1
d_gene: -
abundance: -
j_gene: TRBJ2-2
CDR3aa: CASSYTTNTGELFF
CDR3nt: TGTGCCAGCAGCTACACAACGAACACCGGGGAGCTGTTTTTT

v_gene: TRBV20-1
d_gene: -
abundance: -
j_gene: TRBJ1-2
CDR3aa: CSDSGYTF
CDR3nt: TGCAGTGATTCCGGCTACACCTTC

v_gene: TRBV7-9
d_gene: -
abundance: -
j_gene: TRBJ2-2
CDR3aa: CAIRRDTGELFF
CDR3nt: TGTGCCATTCGTAGGGATACCGGGGAGCTGTTTTTT

v_gene: TRBV10-3
d_gene: -
abundance: -
j_gene: TRBJ1-6
CDR3aa: CAIGQGNSPLHF
CDR3nt: TGTGCCATCGGTCAGGGCAATTCACCCCTCCACTTT

v_gene: TRBV15
d_gene: TRBD1
abundance: -
j_gene: TRBJ2-1
CDR3aa: CATSRSGQGSYNEQFF
CDR3nt: TGTGCCACCAGCAGATCCGGACAGGGGTCCTACAATGAGCAGTTCTTC

v_gene: TRBV5-6
d_gene: -
abundance: -
j_gene: TRBJ1-2
CDR3aa: CASIPRGGFGYGYTF
CDR3nt: TGTGCCAGCATCCCTAGGGGGGGGTTCGGATATGGCTACACCTTC

v_gene: TRBV6-5
d_gene: -
abundance: -
j_gene: TRBJ1-1
CDR3aa: CASSYPGSTEAFF
CDR3nt: TGTGCCAGCAGTTACCCAGGGAGCACTGAAGCTTTCTTT

v_gene: TRBV6-5
d_gene: -
abundance: once
j_gene: TRBJ1-4
CDR3aa: CASSYGTYEKLFF
CDR3nt: TGTGCCAGCAGTTACGGAACGTATGAAAAACTGTTTTTT

v_gene: TRBV18
d_gene: -
abundance: -
j_gene: TRBJ2-2
CDR3aa: CASSPPYNTGELFF
CDR3nt: TGTGCCAGCTCACCACCATACAACACCGGGGAGCTGTTTTTT